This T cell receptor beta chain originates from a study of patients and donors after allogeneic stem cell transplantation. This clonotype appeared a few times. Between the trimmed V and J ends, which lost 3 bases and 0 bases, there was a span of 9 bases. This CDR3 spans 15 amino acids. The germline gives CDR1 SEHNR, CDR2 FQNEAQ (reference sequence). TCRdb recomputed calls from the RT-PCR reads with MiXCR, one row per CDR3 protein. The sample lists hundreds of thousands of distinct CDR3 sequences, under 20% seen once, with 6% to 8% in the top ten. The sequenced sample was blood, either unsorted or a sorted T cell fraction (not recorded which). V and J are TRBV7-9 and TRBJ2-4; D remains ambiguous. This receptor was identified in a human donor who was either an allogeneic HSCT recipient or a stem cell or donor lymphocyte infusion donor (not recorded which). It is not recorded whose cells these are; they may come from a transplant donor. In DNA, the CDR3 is TGTGCCAGCAGCTTGGGCTACCTAGCCAAAAACATTCAGTACTTC. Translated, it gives CASSLGYLAKNIQYF.